Shown below are 27 T cell receptor beta chains from a single sample sequenced in a study of cytomegalovirus exposure and HLA in healthy donors. PCR employed 60 Vbeta and 13 Jbeta primers. The method was immunoSEQ multiplex PCR; TCRdb's version includes in-frame clones alone and lacks a portion of them. The profile shows nearly 100,000 clones, 70% to 80% of them singletons. The sequencing input was PBMCs. The receptors were sampled from a woman aged 55-75 years in good health and CMV-seropositive.

The chain links TRBV7-9 to TRBJ1-4; D ambiguous. Germline values: CDR1 SEHNR, CDR2 FQNEAQ (reference sequence). CDR3 length: 12 residues. The V and J ends lost 1 base and 13 bases respectively, with 10 bases between them. The DNA of the CDR3 is TGTGCCAGCAGCTTAGTCGCAGGTCCACTGTTTTTT. Its translation is CASSLVAGPLFF. Drawing the rest from reference TRBV7-9 and TRBJ1-4, the complete variable domain is DTGVSQNPRHKITKRGQNVTFRCDPISEHNRLYWYRQTLGQGPEFLTYFQNEAQLEKSRLLSDRFSAERPKGSFSTLEIQRTEQGDSAMYLCASSLVAGPLFFGSGTQLSVL.

The CDR3 DNA reads TGTGCCTGGAGTACGGGATTTAATCAGCCCCAGCATTTT. This sequence encodes CAWSTGFNQPQHF. The chain is built from TRBV30 and TRBJ1-5; the D is unclear. This CDR3 is 13 amino acids long. The V end lost 2 bases, the J end lost 4 bases, and 9 bases lay between the germline ends. The V gene's germline CDR1 is GTSNPN and CDR2 SVGIG (reference sequence).

This clone was recorded a few times. DNA for the CDR3: TGTGCCAGCAGCAATGGGGGCGCAGGTTCACCCCTCCACTTT. This sequence encodes CASSNGGAGSPLHF. The chain combines TRBV21-1 with TRBJ1-6; the DNA was not compared with TRBD1, the D call given in the table. TRBV21-1 constitutes a pseudogene. The CDR3 loop spans 14 amino acids.

This chain uses TRBV6-5 with TRBJ2-7; D is possibly TRBD2 (6 bases). V shed 4 bases and J shed 6 bases, with 13 bases lying between them. CDR3 length: 13 residues. Germline loops: CDR1 MNHEY, CDR2 SVGAGI. The CDR3 DNA sequence: TGTGCCAGCAGTTTACCGGGAGCAGGCGAGCAGTACTTC. Its protein is CASSLPGAGEQYF.

This CDR3 reads CASSLLWGTAQFF. The CDR3, as DNA: TGTGCCAGCAGTTTATTATGGGGGACAGCGCAGTTCTTC. The V gene is TRBV28, the J gene TRBJ2-1; TRBD1 agrees at 7 bases. Germline trimming cut 1 base from V and 12 bases from J; bases unmatched to any gene: 6. The CDR3 is 13 residues long. In germline, CDR1 is MDHEN, CDR2 SYDVKM.

CDR3 region: CAISEWQGGSGNTIYF. The CDR3 DNA follows: TGTGCCATCAGTGAGTGGCAGGGGGGCTCTGGAAACACCATATATTTT. The chain links TRBV10-3 to TRBJ1-3, with 7 nucleotides matching TRBD1. CDR3 length: 16 amino acids. CDR1 is ENHRY and CDR2 is SYGVKD in the germline V gene. The ends lost 1 base at V and 0 bases at J; junction bases unmatched: 3.

The chain employs TRBV19 and TRBJ1-3; unclear D gene. This CDR3 spans 14 amino acids. Germline V gives CDR1 LNHDA, CDR2 SQIVND (reference sequence). The V end was cut by 6 bases, the J end by 0 bases, with 9 bases between. This chain's CDR3 is CASRAESSGNTIYF. The CDR3 DNA reads TGTGCCAGTAGGGCGGAAAGCTCTGGAAACACCATATATTTT.

The chain has TRBV27 and TRBJ2-2; D perhaps matches TRBD2 (7 bases). The germline CDR1 and CDR2 sequences are MNHEY and SMNVEV (reference sequence). Trimming left V 6 bases short and J 6 bases short, with 17 bases between. This CDR3 spans 15 amino acids. The CDR3 sequence: CASSSSWGGPGELFF. In nucleotides, the CDR3 is TGTGCCAGCAGCTCTTCATGGGGGGGCCCCGGGGAGCTGTTTTTT.

The rearrangement joins TRBV11-1 to TRBJ2-1; possible D gene TRBD2, 6 bases. The V gene lost 5 bases and the J gene lost 4 bases, with 12 bases spanning the gap. Germline CDR1 reads SGHAT; CDR2 reads FQDESV (reference sequence). The CDR3 runs 14 residues. DNA for the CDR3: TGTGCCAGCAGCCCCGGGACTCGTTACAATGAGCAGTTCTTC. Translation: CASSPGTRYNEQFF.

V is TRBV15 and J is TRBJ1-4; D remains unclear. This CDR3 has 17 amino acids. CDR1 and CDR2 (germline): LNHNV, YYDKDF (reference sequence). V lost 0 bases and J lost 8, with 19 bases in between. CDR3 bases: TGTGCCACCAGCAGAGATCCAGCCGTCTCTGCGAGGGAAAAACTGTTTTTT. This gives the protein CATSRDPAVSAREKLFF. Using reference TRBV15 and TRBJ1-4 for the parts outside the CDR3, the full variable domain is DAMVIQNPRYQVTQFGKPVTLSCSQTLNHNVMYWYQQKSSQAPKLLFHYYDKDFNNEADTPDNFQSRRPNTSFCFLDIRSPGLGDTAMYLCATSRDPAVSAREKLFFGSGTQLSVL.

The chain carries TRBV5-1 and TRBJ2-7; a possible D gene is TRBD2 (6 bases). The CDR3 spans 13 residues. V was cut by 2 bases and J by 3 bases, with 9 bases left in between. Germline V gives CDR1 SGHRS, CDR2 YFSETQ. For the CDR3, the DNA is TGCGCCAGCAGCTTTACCGGGAGCTACGAGCAGTACTTC. Translating gives CASSFTGSYEQYF.

The rearrangement joins TRBV5-3 to TRBJ2-7, with D maybe TRBD2 (6 bases). TRBV5-3 qualifies as an ORF whose function is uncertain. With 5 bases removed from V and 6 bases from J, the gap between germline ends came to 15 bases. The CDR3 has 13 residues. Written as DNA, the CDR3 is TGTGCCAGAAGACCCCCTGGGCGGGGCGAGCAGTACTTC. Translation: CARRPPGRGEQYF.

Points on this clone: At one of its ends the junction is not consistent with the germline gene, which may arise from a read error. This chain links TRBV5-6 with TRBJ2-7; D perhaps matches TRBD1 (6 bases). This CDR3 region has 15 residues. Per germline, CDR1 SGHDT and CDR2 YYEEEE. The CDR3, as DNA: TGTGCCAGCAGCTTGGGACAGGCAACTTCCTACGAGCAGTGCTTC. It codes for CASSLGQATSYEQCF.

V is TRBV12-5 and J is TRBJ2-1; TRBD2 aligns across 7 bases. CDR1 is LGHNT, CDR2 FRNRAP, per germline. This CDR3 has 11 amino acids. Germline trimming cut 5 bases from V and 13 bases from J; bases unmatched to any gene: 5. CDR3 sequence (DNA): TGTGCTAGTGGTCCCGGGACTATTCAGTTCTTC. Protein product: CASGPGTIQFF. The full variable domain, rest sourced from reference TRBV12-5 and TRBJ2-1, is DARVTQTPRHKVTEMGQEVTMRCQPILGHNTVFWYRQTMMQGLELLAYFRNRAPLDDSGMPKDRFSAEMPDATLATLKIQPSEPRDSAVYFCASGPGTIQFFGPGTRLTVL.

The chain joins TRBV5-1 to TRBJ1-4; maybe TRBD1 (6 bases). The CDR3 extends over 15 amino acids. From germline, CDR1 is SGHRS and CDR2 YFSETQ. Between the trimmed V and J ends, which lost 6 bases and 2 bases, there was a span of 14 bases. CDR3 loop: CASKQGPRTNEKLFF. The CDR3, as DNA: TGCGCCAGCAAACAGGGCCCGCGGACTAATGAAAAACTGTTTTTT.

J is TRBJ2-5 and V is TRBV30; D is undetermined. The CDR3 spans 12 residues. Trimming took 2 bases from V and 5 from J, leaving 9 bases between them. Germline CDR1 GTSNPN, CDR2 SVGIG (reference sequence). CDR3 loop: CAWSPFGETQYF. The CDR3, as DNA: TGTGCCTGGAGTCCGTTCGGGGAGACCCAGTACTTC.

The chain uses TRBV2 and TRBJ2-1; 8 positions agree with TRBD2. The ends lost 4 bases at V and 7 bases at J; junction bases unmatched: 6. This CDR3 is 14 amino acids long. Germline assignment: CDR1 SNHLY and CDR2 FYNNEI. CDR3 DNA: TGTGCCAGCAGTGTTCCGCGGGAGGAGAATGAGCAGTTCTTC. The encoded protein is CASSVPREENEQFF.

This sequence joins TRBV5-5 and TRBJ1-2, with 7 bases lining up with TRBD1. The CDR3 has 15 amino acids. The V gene end was trimmed by 0 bases and the J gene end by 3 bases; junction bases not matched to a gene: 5. Germline V gene data show CDR1 as SGHKS and CDR2 as YYEKEE (reference sequence). Written as DNA, the CDR3 is TGTGCCAGCAGCTTGGCAGACAGGGTTGACTATGGCTACACCTTC. Translation gives CASSLADRVDYGYTF.

Written as DNA, the CDR3 is TGCGCCAGCAGACCCGGGACAGGGGACGGGGAGCTGTTTTTT. Translation gives CASRPGTGDGELFF. The chain has TRBV10-2 and TRBJ2-2; 10 bases line up with TRBD1. The V gene's germline CDR1 is WSHSY and CDR2 SAAADI. The junction had 5 bases not matched to a gene; V was cut back by 6 bases and J by 7 bases. This CDR3 is built from 14 residues.

The V and J genes are TRBV5-1 and TRBJ2-2; 7 bases line up with TRBD1. This CDR3 is built from 14 residues. J gave up 4 bases and V 4 bases, and 4 bases lay outside the gene matches. The V gene's germline CDR1 is SGHRS and CDR2 YFSETQ. In nucleotides, the CDR3 is TGCGCCAGCAGCCCGACAGGGAGCACCGGGGAGCTGTTTTTT. Protein product: CASSPTGSTGELFF.

The V and J genes are TRBV18 and TRBJ1-2; 8 nucleotides agree with TRBD1. The germline CDR1 and CDR2 sequences are KGHSH and LQKENI. The CDR3 sequence is 15 residues long. With 5 bases clipped from V and 7 bases from J, the junction kept 12 bases outside the gene matches. The CDR3 is CASSSQGALVLGYTF. The DNA of the CDR3 is TGTGCCAGCTCAAGCCAGGGGGCGCTCGTTCTTGGCTACACCTTC.

The chain employs TRBV6-6 and TRBJ2-1; D not certain. Trimming stripped 2 bases from V and 6 bases from J, with 5 bases between. Germline V gene data show CDR1 as MNHNY and CDR2 as SVGAGI (reference sequence). This CDR3 region has 12 residues. This chain's CDR3 is CASSYPFNEQFF. Here the CDR3 DNA reads TGTGCCAGCAGTTACCCCTTCAATGAGCAGTTCTTC.

The rearrangement joins TRBV6-6 to TRBJ1-6; D possibly corresponds to TRBD1 (6 bases). Germline V gene sequence: CDR1 MNHNY, CDR2 SVGAGI (reference sequence). The CDR3 is made up of 15 amino acids. Trimming shortened V by 5 bases and J by 7 bases, and 15 bases separated the two germline ends. The CDR3 DNA reads TGTGCCAGCAGTCTCTCCCCAAGGGGGAATTCACCCCTCCACTTT. Its protein product is CASSLSPRGNSPLHF.

This chain joins TRBV30 and TRBJ1-1; D is undetermined. V lost 0 bases, J lost 1 base, and 12 bases lay in between. The germline CDR1 and CDR2 sequences are GTSNPN and SVGIG (reference sequence). This CDR3 is 15 amino acids long. CDR3 protein: CAWSVQDGGNTEAFF. The CDR3 nucleotides are TGTGCCTGGAGTGTACAAGACGGCGGGAACACTGAAGCTTTCTTT.

J is TRBJ2-2 and V is TRBV15, with 15 bases matching TRBD2. CDR1 and CDR2 (germline): LNHNV, YYDKDF (reference sequence). The CDR3 runs 16 residues. V was pared by 6 bases and J by 6 bases, with 5 bases of the junction left unmatched. The CDR3 loop is CATSTGTSGRSGELFF. In DNA form, the CDR3 reads TGTGCCACCAGTACCGGGACTAGCGGGAGGTCCGGGGAGCTGTTTTTT.

Only a few counts were recorded for this clone. The CDR3 spells CASSLGASGQNIQYF. CDR3 DNA sequence: TGCGCCAGCAGCTTGGGGGCTAGCGGACAAAACATTCAGTACTTC. The rearrangement links TRBV5-1 to TRBJ2-4; 7 nucleotides line up with TRBD2. This CDR3 has 15 amino acids. V lost 0 bases, J lost 5 bases, and 5 bases stayed unmatched. Germline CDR1 SGHRS, CDR2 YFSETQ.

The chain joins TRBV11-2 to TRBJ2-2, with TRBD2 matching over 8 bases. J was trimmed by 0 bases and V by 5 bases; bases with no gene match: 5. The CDR3 has 16 amino acids. The germline gives CDR1 SGHAT, CDR2 FQNNGV. The CDR3 here is CASSAQAGANTGELFF. The CDR3 nucleotides read TGTGCCAGCAGCGCGCAAGCGGGAGCGAACACCGGGGAGCTGTTTTTT.